This T cell receptor (beta chain) was recorded in a study of beta chain features in type 1 diabetes. Broader study findings: All four CD4+ subsets of Type 1 diabetes patients contained TCRB CDR3s that were moderately but significantly shorter. A potential PCR bias toward shorter templates would be equal in patient and control samples. A cDNA-based sequencing approach could over-represent cells with high TCR expression.

As every portion of the isolated RNA was reverse transcribed, the sequencing read expressed TCRB transcripts. Assay used: immunoSEQ multiplex PCR; TCRdb lists only in-frame clones, some missing. The data contain a few hundred thousand clones, about 16% of them singletons. Germline values: CDR1 MDHEN, CDR2 SYDVKM. V lost 8 bases and J lost 5; bases outside the gene matches: 6. The CDR3 covers 13 residues. This clone has more than one count but fewer than ten. Its antigen is unidentified. The sequenced sample was naive CD4+ T cells from blood. The chain couples TRBV28 to TRBJ2-7, with TRBD1 matching over 10 bases. The TCR was taken from a young woman in good health. The CDR3 bases are TGTGCCAGCCGGGGACAGGGGCTCAACGAGCAGTACTTC. The encoded protein is CASRGQGLNEQYF.